The 29 T cell receptor beta chains given below trace back to one sample, sequenced in a study of chemoradiotherapy in HPV16-positive cancers. Generated by immunoSEQ multiplex PCR, the TCRdb table keeps only in-frame clones and is missing some. Here the sample spans about 68,000 clones, 88% being singletons. The sample was blood, taken from a patient who underwent chemoradiotherapy. These receptors were obtained from a human donor with HPV-associated anogenital cancer.

V and J are TRBV7-9 and TRBJ1-1; D remains ambiguous. The V and J ends lost 5 bases and 0 bases respectively, with 10 bases between them. This CDR3 region has 14 residues. Germline values: CDR1 SEHNR, CDR2 FQNEAQ (reference sequence). The chain's CDR3 is CASSAGRMNTEAFF. The CDR3 region has the DNA TGTGCCAGCAGCGCCGGGAGGATGAACACTGAAGCTTTCTTT.

The V and J genes are TRBV6-1 and TRBJ2-7, with unresolved D. Germline V gives CDR1 MNHNS, CDR2 SASEGT. V was shortened by 6 bases and J by 6 bases, with 12 bases between the two germline ends. The CDR3 contains 12 residues. CDR3 region: CASSTAWAEQYF. The CDR3 DNA is TGTGCCAGCAGCACCGCGTGGGCCGAGCAGTACTTC.

The rearrangement links TRBV19 to TRBJ2-2; 7 bases map to TRBD1. The CDR3 runs 16 residues. Germline CDR1 is LNHDA and CDR2 is SQIVND (reference sequence). With V trimmed by 7 bases and J by 7 bases, 15 bases remained unmatched. The CDR3 protein is CASNPQGHPRGGELFF. CDR3 nucleotide sequence: TGTGCCAGTAACCCACAGGGGCACCCGAGGGGCGGGGAGCTGTTTTTT. The full variable domain, in which reference TRBV19 and TRBJ2-2 provide the parts outside the CDR3, is DGGITQSPKYLFRKEGQNVTLSCEQNLNHDAMYWYRQDPGQGLRLIYYSQIVNDFQKGDIAEGYSVSREKKESFPLTVTSAQKNPTAFYLCASNPQGHPRGGELFFGEGSRLTVL.

The chain joins TRBV28 to TRBJ2-5; TRBD2 matches at 12 bases. Germline V CDR1 and CDR2: MDHEN, SYDVKM. CDR3 length equals 16 residues. V shed 6 bases, J shed 4 bases, and the junction held 9 bases outside the gene matches. The CDR3 spells CASRLAGGRERETQYF. As DNA, the CDR3 is TGTGCCAGCAGACTAGCGGGAGGAAGGGAGAGAGAGACCCAGTACTTC.

The gene calls are TRBV7-9 and TRBJ2-1; possible D gene TRBD2, 7 bases. CDR3 length equals 16 residues. CDR1 and CDR2 (germline): SEHNR, FQNEAQ (reference sequence). Trimming took off 4 bases at V and 3 bases at J, with 16 bases between the two ends. The CDR3 loop reads CASSSYRGGDYNEQFF. The CDR3 nucleotides are TGTGCCAGCAGCTCGTACAGAGGGGGGGACTACAATGAGCAGTTCTTC.

The CDR3 is CAISESWGEQYF. The CDR3, as DNA: TGTGCCATCAGTGAGTCGTGGGGGGAGCAGTACTTC. V is TRBV10-3 and J is TRBJ2-7; the D call may be TRBD1 or TRBD2 (5 bases each). The CDR3 length is 12 residues. V lost 0 bases, J lost 7 bases, and 7 bases lay in between. Per the germline V gene, CDR1 is ENHRY and CDR2 is SYGVKD.

V is TRBV21-1 and J is TRBJ2-1; TRBD2, as called in the table, went unchecked against the DNA. TRBV21-1 is assigned pseudogene status. CDR3 size: 17 residues. The CDR3 DNA sequence: TGTGCCAGCAGCAAACGGCTGGGCGGGGGACCATACAATGAGCAGTTCTTC. Its translation is CASSKRLGGGPYNEQFF.

The V call is TRBV25-1, the J call TRBJ1-6; D possibly corresponds to TRBD1 (5 bases). The CDR3 runs to 14 residues. Germline V gene data show CDR1 as MGHDK and CDR2 as SYGVNS. V was pared by 2 bases and J by 6 bases, with 8 bases between. DNA of the CDR3: TGTGCCAGCAGTGAAGGGAGGGGTAATTCACCCCTCCACTTT. This sequence encodes CASSEGRGNSPLHF.

The chain combines TRBV10-1 with TRBJ2-7; TRBD2 is a possible D gene (6 bases). The length of the CDR3 is 13 residues. CDR1 and CDR2 (germline): WNHNN, SYGVQD (reference sequence). V dropped 4 bases and J dropped 6 bases, with 13 bases sitting between them. In DNA, the CDR3 is TGCGCCAGCAGTGCAGACTTCGGGGGCGAGCAGTACTTC. Protein: CASSADFGGEQYF.

The rearrangement uses TRBV9 and TRBJ2-7; 7 bases fit TRBD2. Germline V gene lookup returns CDR1 SGDLS and CDR2 YYNGEE. Trimming cost V 0 bases and J 10 bases; bases outside gene matches: 4. This CDR3 is built from 12 residues. CDR3 amino acids: CASSVDGGRQYF. The CDR3 region has the DNA TGTGCCAGCAGCGTAGATGGCGGGAGACAGTACTTC.

The V gene is TRBV9, the J gene TRBJ2-5, with a weak D call TRBD2 (5 bases). The CDR3 length is 16 residues. Looked up from germline, CDR1 is SGDLS and CDR2 is YYNGEE. V dropped 0 bases and J dropped 3 bases, with 15 bases sitting between them. The CDR3: CASSVGPNWGEETQYF. The CDR3 coding sequence is TGTGCCAGCAGCGTAGGACCAAATTGGGGAGAAGAGACCCAGTACTTC.

This clone appeared once. The chain combines TRBV15 with TRBJ1-6, with 7 bases matching TRBD1. Germline assignment: CDR1 LNHNV and CDR2 YYDKDF (reference sequence). CDR3 length: 14 residues. The junction had 3 bases not matched to a gene; V was cut back by 5 bases and J by 5 bases. CDR3 protein: CATSGGGDNSPLHF. CDR3 nucleotides: TGTGCCACCAGCGGAGGGGGCGATAATTCACCCCTCCACTTT.

The J gene is TRBJ2-3, the V gene TRBV7-9, with a possible D match to TRBD1 (8 bases). Trimming removed 3 bases at V and 4 bases at J, with 14 bases between. The CDR3 has 15 amino acids. Germline assignment: CDR1 SEHNR and CDR2 FQNEAQ (reference sequence). The chain's CDR3 is CASSLDRAGADTQYF. The CDR3 region has the DNA TGTGCCAGCAGCTTGGACAGGGCGGGGGCAGATACGCAGTATTTT. Looking up the rest from reference TRBV7-9 and TRBJ2-3 gives the full variable domain: DTGVSQNPRHKITKRGQNVTFRCDPISEHNRLYWYRQTLGQGPEFLTYFQNEAQLEKSRLLSDRFSAERPKGSFSTLEIQRTEQGDSAMYLCASSLDRAGADTQYFGPGTRLTVL.

This clone occurred once. The rearrangement links TRBV11-2 to TRBJ2-5, with 9 bases lining up with TRBD2. V was clipped by 2 bases and J by 4 bases; unmatched bases: 5. Germline V lookup: CDR1 SGHAT, CDR2 FQNNGV. This CDR3 comprises 15 residues. CDR3 region: CASSLSSGRIETQYF. The CDR3, as DNA: TGTGCCAGCAGCTTAAGCAGCGGGAGGATAGAGACCCAGTACTTC.

This rearrangement joins TRBV28 to TRBJ2-5; D is ambiguous. CDR3 length: 13 amino acids. V dropped 1 base and J dropped 5 bases, with 8 bases sitting between them. Germline assignment: CDR1 MDHEN and CDR2 SYDVKM. The CDR3 here is CASSLYGFETQYF. The CDR3 coding sequence is TGTGCCAGCAGTTTATATGGGTTTGAGACCCAGTACTTC. Full variable domain (remainder filled in from reference TRBV28 and TRBJ2-5): DVKVTQSSRYLVKRTGEKVFLECVQDMDHENMFWYRQDPGLGLRLIYFSYDVKMKEKGDIPEGYSVSREKKERFSLILESASTNQTSMYLCASSLYGFETQYFGPGTRLLVL.

This clone was found a few times. The chain employs TRBV29-1 and TRBJ1-2; no clear D. V gave up 3 bases and J gave up 5 bases, with 13 bases separating them. Germline V gene lookup returns CDR1 SQVTM and CDR2 ANQGSEA. The CDR3 covers 13 residues. The CDR3 region is CSVDDVPGYGYTF. Written as DNA, the CDR3 is TGCAGCGTTGATGACGTCCCCGGGTATGGCTACACCTTC.

Regarding this clone: The same CDR3 arises from other DNA sequences in this sample as well. The rearrangement links TRBV19 to TRBJ1-4; D is ambiguous. The V end lost 10 bases, the J end lost 1 base, and 13 bases lay between the germline ends. Germline-derived CDR1 and CDR2 are LNHDA and SQIVND (reference sequence). CDR3 length: 14 amino acids. CDR3 sequence: CATTGRRTNEKLFF. In DNA, the CDR3 is TGTGCCACTACCGGGAGGAGAACTAATGAAAAACTGTTTTTT.

The V call is TRBV5-1, the J call TRBJ1-2, with D uncertain. CDR1 SGHRS and CDR2 YFSETQ come from the germline V gene. The CDR3 spans 13 residues. The germline V and J ends were trimmed by 1 base and 3 bases, with 7 bases remaining between them. The CDR3 nucleotides are TGCGCCAGCAGCTTGTTGCCAGACTATGGCTACACCTTC. Translating gives CASSLLPDYGYTF.

The rearrangement uses TRBV2 and TRBJ2-7, with TRBD1 matching over 7 bases. J gave up 9 bases and V 5 bases, and 16 bases lay outside the gene matches. From germline, CDR1 is SNHLY and CDR2 FYNNEI. This CDR3 region has 15 residues. DNA for the CDR3: TGTGCCAGCAGTCTTGGACAGGAACCCTCTAAGGTGCAGTACTTC. Its translation: CASSLGQEPSKVQYF. The variable domain in full, with the rest retrieved from reference TRBV2 and TRBJ2-7, is EPEVTQTPSHQVTQMGQEVILRCVPISNHLYFYWYRQILGQKVEFLVSFYNNEISEKSEIFDDQFSVERPDGSNFTLKIRSTKLEDSAMYFCASSLGQEPSKVQYFGPGTRLTVT.

CDR3 loop: CASSQPKREGLWGQETQYF. The CDR3 DNA follows: TGCGCCAGCAGTCAGCCAAAGCGGGAGGGCCTCTGGGGGCAAGAGACCCAGTACTTC. The rearrangement uses TRBV4-1 and TRBJ2-5; 10 bases are a match to TRBD2. Unmatched junction bases numbered 18, after V lost 6 bases and J lost 2 bases. Germline-derived CDR1 and CDR2 are MGHRA and YSYEKL. CDR3 length: 19 residues.

CDR3 loop: CASSSTGATYEQYF. The CDR3 coding sequence is TGCGCCAGCAGCTCTACCGGGGCCACGTACGAGCAGTACTTC. V is TRBV5-1 and J is TRBJ2-7; D is possibly TRBD1 or TRBD2 (5 bases each). Germline CDR1 SGHRS, CDR2 YFSETQ. The CDR3 has 14 residues. With 3 bases removed from V and 4 bases from J, the gap between germline ends came to 14 bases.

CDR3 protein: CASSLTGGEQYF. The CDR3 DNA is TGTGCCAGCAGTTTAACAGGGGGCGAGCAGTACTTC. This chain uses TRBV6-6 with TRBJ2-7; 8 bases are a match to TRBD1. CDR3 length equals 12 residues. Per germline, CDR1 MNHNY and CDR2 SVGAGI (reference sequence). V lost 4 bases, J lost 6 bases, and 2 bases stayed unmatched.

The chain has TRBV21-1 and TRBJ1-5; the DNA was not compared with TRBD1, the D call given in the table. TRBV21-1 is marked as a pseudogene. The CDR3 consists of 16 residues. The CDR3 nucleotides are TGTGCCAGCAGCAAATGGCAGGGGTTCCTCGATCAGCCCCAGCATTTT. Translating it yields CASSKWQGFLDQPQHF.

J is TRBJ2-5 and V is TRBV11-3; 8 nucleotides agree with TRBD1. The CDR3 contains 15 residues. Germline assignment: CDR1 SGHNT and CDR2 YENEEA. The V gene end was trimmed by 5 bases and the J gene end by 4 bases; junction bases not matched to a gene: 9. The CDR3 region is CASSIRQGTGETQYF. The CDR3 DNA sequence: TGTGCCAGCAGCATCCGACAGGGGACGGGAGAGACCCAGTACTTC.

The chain is built from TRBV5-6 and TRBJ2-7, with a weak D call TRBD2 (5 bases). Germline assignment: CDR1 SGHDT and CDR2 YYEEEE. The CDR3 consists of 15 residues. V lost 7 bases, J lost 4 bases, and 21 bases lay in between. CDR3 loop: CASAFGSIGQYEQYF. In DNA form, the CDR3 reads TGTGCCAGCGCCTTTGGGAGTATAGGGCAATACGAGCAGTACTTC. Supplemented by reference TRBV5-6 and TRBJ2-7, the full variable domain reads DAGVTQSPTHLIKTRGQQVTLRCSPKSGHDTVSWYQQALGQGPQFIFQYYEEEERQRGNFPDRFSGHQFPNYSSELNVNALLLGDSALYLCASAFGSIGQYEQYFGPGTRLTVT.

The chain employs TRBV7-9 and TRBJ2-1; D gene uncertain. This CDR3 has 12 amino acids. Germline values: CDR1 SEHNR, CDR2 FQNEAQ (reference sequence). V lost 4 bases and J lost 10, with 11 bases in between. This chain's CDR3 is CASSSRALEQFF. The DNA of the CDR3 is TGTGCCAGCAGCTCCCGGGCCCTAGAGCAGTTCTTC. The full variable domain, its missing parts supplied by reference TRBV7-9 and TRBJ2-1, is DTGVSQNPRHKITKRGQNVTFRCDPISEHNRLYWYRQTLGQGPEFLTYFQNEAQLEKSRLLSDRFSAERPKGSFSTLEIQRTEQGDSAMYLCASSSRALEQFFGPGTRLTVL.

About this clone: The same CDR3 arises from other DNA sequences in this sample as well. CDR3 sequence: CASSGLRGWDTEAFF. The CDR3 nucleotides read TGTGCCAGCAGTGGATTGAGAGGGTGGGACACTGAAGCTTTCTTT. This chain joins TRBV9 and TRBJ1-1, with D unclear. V was trimmed by 5 bases and J by 3 bases, leaving 17 bases between them. CDR3 length: 15 amino acids. Germline CDR1 reads SGDLS; CDR2 reads YYNGEE.

The chain recombines TRBV30 with TRBJ2-1; 9 bases align to TRBD2. The CDR3 is made up of 16 amino acids. The V and J ends lost 2 bases and 4 bases, in that order; junction bases with no gene match: 9. The germline V gene has CDR1 GTSNPN and CDR2 SVGIG (reference sequence). This CDR3 is CAWSHEAGGSYNEQFF. The CDR3 DNA reads as TGTGCCTGGAGTCACGAGGCGGGGGGGAGTTACAATGAGCAGTTCTTC.

The J gene is TRBJ2-6, the V gene TRBV2; D unresolved. Trimming shortened V by 6 bases and J by 4 bases, and 7 bases separated the two germline ends. This CDR3 contains 13 residues. In germline, CDR1 is SNHLY, CDR2 FYNNEI. CDR3 sequence reads: CASRIEGANVLTF. CDR3 coding DNA: TGTGCCAGCAGGATCGAGGGGGCCAACGTCCTGACTTTC.